A single sample is the source of the 7 T cell receptor beta chains below, sequenced in a study of T cell changes during pregnancy in multiple sclerosis. Generated by immunoSEQ multiplex PCR, the TCRdb table keeps only in-frame clones and is missing some. Of 40,000 to 50,000 clones in the sample, less than 95% are singletons; the top ten hold 10%. The sequenced sample was CD8+ T cells from peripheral blood mononuclear cells, obtained in the first trimester of pregnancy. The receptors derive from a female donor with multiple sclerosis, enrolled in a pregnancy study.

This clone was found a few times. The chain uses TRBV6-5 and TRBJ1-5, with 8 bases identical to TRBD1. V gave up 5 bases and J gave up 3 bases; unmatched junction bases: 3. Per the germline V gene, CDR1 is MNHEY and CDR2 is SVGAGI. This CDR3 has 14 amino acids. CDR3 protein: CASSMTGVNQPQHF. The DNA for the CDR3 is TGTGCCAGCAGTATGACAGGGGTCAATCAGCCCCAGCATTTT.

The V gene is TRBV12-5, the J gene TRBJ1-4; D gene uncertain. V dropped 3 bases and J dropped 0 bases, with 20 bases sitting between them. This CDR3 is 19 amino acids long. CDR1 and CDR2 (germline): LGHNT, FRNRAP. Written as DNA, the CDR3 is TGTGCTAGTGGTTTCGTATTGTGGAGGAGCGAGGCAACTAATGAAAAACTGTTTTTT. This sequence encodes CASGFVLWRSEATNEKLFF.

The CDR3 sequence: CASSRRGEGQPQHF. In DNA form, the CDR3 reads TGTGCCAGCAGCCGCAGGGGAGAGGGTCAGCCCCAGCATTTT. The rearrangement links TRBV6-5 to TRBJ1-5, with a tentative D call TRBD1 (6 bases). The CDR3 length is 14 residues. Germline CDR1 MNHEY, CDR2 SVGAGI. The V end was cut by 6 bases, the J end by 6 bases, with 15 bases between.

This rearrangement joins TRBV6-1 to TRBJ2-5; D is possibly TRBD1 (6 bases). The germline V and J ends were trimmed by 5 bases and 0 bases, with 10 bases remaining between them. Germline CDR1 and CDR2: MNHNS and SASEGT. The CDR3 contains 14 residues. The CDR3 DNA reads as TGTGCCAGCAGTCAGACAGGCTACCAAGAGACCCAGTACTTC. It is translated as CASSQTGYQETQYF.

This chain uses TRBV27 with TRBJ1-6, with 8 bases that match TRBD1. The CDR3 runs to 15 residues. From germline, CDR1 is MNHEY and CDR2 SMNVEV (reference sequence). Trimming removed 6 bases from V and 8 bases from J; junction bases left unmatched: 9. CDR3 region: CASSHRGVIDSPLHF. In nucleotides, the CDR3 is TGTGCCAGCAGCCACAGGGGGGTAATTGATTCACCCCTCCACTTT.

V usage is TRBV7-6 and J usage is TRBJ2-7; 12 bases are shared with TRBD2. V was pared by 5 bases and J by 5 bases, with 7 bases of the junction left unmatched. The germline V gene has CDR1 SGHVS and CDR2 FNYEAQ. CDR3 size: 15 residues. This chain's CDR3 is CASSATSGRRHEQYF. For the CDR3, the DNA is TGTGCCAGCAGCGCTACTAGCGGGAGGAGACACGAGCAGTACTTC.

The chain links TRBV2 to TRBJ1-2; no clear D. Per germline, CDR1 SNHLY and CDR2 FYNNEI. V was clipped by 8 bases and J by 8 bases, with 18 bases between them. The CDR3 is 13 amino acids. Here the CDR3 reads CASQSGGAWGYTF. The CDR3 DNA is TGTGCCAGCCAGTCCGGAGGAGCTTGGGGCTACACCTTC.